What follows are 20 T cell receptor beta chains derived from one specimen sequenced in a study of T cells in Graves' hyperthyroidism and ophthalmopathy. Amplification of TCR beta CDR3 regions was performed using RNA transcripts as template. First-round RT-PCR with HTBI primers amplified the TCR CDR3 region. TCRdb ran MiXCR on the multiplex PCR reads and lists one entry per CDR3 protein. The table includes hundreds of thousands of distinct CDR3 sequences, 15% to 20% detected once. Sequencing input: blood. These receptor sequences come from a woman between 50 and 59 years old with Graves' hyperthyroidism that later progressed to Graves' ophthalmopathy.

The chain recombines TRBV9 with TRBJ2-5; D might be TRBD1 (5 bases). V lost 0 bases and J lost 5, with 11 bases in between. Per germline, CDR1 SGDLS and CDR2 YYNGEE. CDR3 length: 14 amino acids. DNA for the CDR3: TGTGCCAGCAGCGTAGAAGGGGTAGGCGAGACCCAGTACTTC. Amino acids: CASSVEGVGETQYF. The whole variable domain, remainder taken from reference TRBV9 and TRBJ2-5, is DSGVTQTPKHLITATGQRVTLRCSPRSGDLSVYWYQQSLDQGLQFLIQYYNGEERAKGNILERFSAQQFPDLHSELNLSSLELGDSALYFCASSVEGVGETQYFGPGTRLLVL.

CDR3 in DNA: TGTGCCAGCAGTATATTGTCTACAACTAATGAAAAACTGTTTTTT. As protein: CASSILSTTNEKLFF. This chain joins TRBV27 and TRBJ1-4; D unresolved. Looked up from germline, CDR1 is MNHEY and CDR2 is SMNVEV (reference sequence). The CDR3 has 15 amino acids. V gave up 5 bases and J gave up 0 bases, with 10 bases separating them. Drawing the rest from reference TRBV27 and TRBJ1-4, the complete variable domain is EAQVTQNPRYLITVTGKKLTVTCSQNMNHEYMSWYRQDPGLGLRQIYYSMNVEVTDKGDVPEGYKVSRKEKRNFPLILESPSPNQTSLYFCASSILSTTNEKLFFGSGTQLSVL.

This clonotype has at least ten counts. The chain carries TRBV6-5 and TRBJ2-5; D is perhaps TRBD2 (6 bases). Germline-derived CDR1 and CDR2 are MNHEY and SVGAGI. This CDR3 contains 16 residues. Deletions cut 0 bases from V and 4 bases from J, with 15 bases between. The CDR3 DNA is TGTGCCAGCAGTTACTCTGGGGAGGTGGTCCGAGAGACCCAGTACTTC. Its protein is CASSYSGEVVRETQYF.

This clonotype was seen a few times. V usage is TRBV4-2 and J usage is TRBJ2-3; D unclear. Germline CDR1 is LGHNA and CDR2 is YNFKEQ. The CDR3 is made up of 14 amino acids. The V and J ends lost 0 bases and 5 bases respectively, with 9 bases between them. The CDR3 DNA follows: TGTGCCAGCAGCCAAGATCCGCCACTAGATACGCAGTATTTT. Amino acid sequence: CASSQDPPLDTQYF.

This clonotype was seen repeatedly, ten times or more. CDR3 sequence reads: CASSLGGGTGNQPQHF. The CDR3 nucleotides are TGCGCCAGCAGCTTGGGGGGGGGTACGGGCAATCAGCCCCAGCATTTT. V gene TRBV5-1 combines with J gene TRBJ1-5, with D possibly being TRBD1 (5 bases). V lost 0 bases and J 2 bases, leaving 12 bases between the germline ends. Germline-derived CDR1 and CDR2 are SGHRS and YFSETQ. This CDR3 spans 16 amino acids.

This clonotype was observed once. Given a much more abundant clone one base away, this may be a read error. The chain couples TRBV27 to TRBJ1-4; D not certain. The CDR3 covers 14 residues. V lost 8 bases, J lost 7 bases, and 17 bases lay in between. The germline V gene encodes CDR1 MNHEY and CDR2 SMNVEV (reference sequence). The CDR3 bases are TGTGCCAGCGGAAGGTCGAGGTTGGCTGAAAAACTGTTTTTT. Its protein product is CASGRSRLAEKLFF.

This clonotype was observed a handful of times. The gene calls are TRBV19 and TRBJ2-1; 7 bases match TRBD1. Unmatched junction bases numbered 10, after V lost 1 base and J lost 4 bases. Germline V gives CDR1 LNHDA, CDR2 SQIVND (reference sequence). The CDR3 is made up of 17 amino acids. The CDR3 loop reads CASSIGTGVSSYNEQFF. DNA of the CDR3: TGTGCCAGTAGTATAGGAACAGGGGTCTCGAGTTACAATGAGCAGTTCTTC.

This clonotype came up a few times. V is TRBV10-1 and J is TRBJ1-6; D is undetermined. Looked up from germline, CDR1 is WNHNN and CDR2 is SYGVQD (reference sequence). V lost 5 bases to trimming and J lost 9 bases, with 11 bases between them. CDR3 length equals 13 residues. The CDR3 nucleotides read TGCGCCAGCAGTTTGGCCCCAAGTTCACCCCTCCACTTT. Translating gives CASSLAPSSPLHF.

CDR3 amino acids: CASSPRSSRFEQYF. As DNA, the CDR3 is TGTGCCAGCAGCCCCCGGTCCAGTAGGTTCGAGCAGTACTTC. This chain joins TRBV13 and TRBJ2-7, with no clear D. CDR3 length: 14 amino acids. Trimming removed 5 bases from V and 6 bases from J, with 17 bases in between. The germline V gene has CDR1 PRHDT and CDR2 FYEKMQ (reference sequence).

V usage is TRBV3-1 and J usage is TRBJ1-6; 8 bases match TRBD1. The trim removed 3 bases at V and 10 bases at J, leaving 11 bases unmatched. Germline assignment: CDR1 LGHDT and CDR2 YNNKEL (reference sequence). The CDR3 length is 16 residues. CDR3 bases: TGTGCCAGCAGCCAGTTGCCCGAGACAGGGGACTCACCCCTCCACTTT. Translation: CASSQLPETGDSPLHF.

The chain joins TRBV10-1 to TRBJ2-5; 9 nucleotides line up with TRBD2. J was trimmed by 2 bases and V by 3 bases; bases with no gene match: 10. The CDR3 length is 17 residues. The germline V gene encodes CDR1 WNHNN and CDR2 SYGVQD (reference sequence). DNA for the CDR3: TGCGCCAGCAGTGACATGGAGGCGGGGGGGCCGCAAGAGACCCAGTACTTC. It specifies CASSDMEAGGPQETQYF.

V is TRBV6-1 and J is TRBJ2-5; 8 bases align to TRBD2. V shed 11 bases, J shed 1 base, and the junction held 6 bases outside the gene matches. The CDR3 runs to 13 residues. Germline values: CDR1 MNHNS, CDR2 SASEGT. In DNA form, the CDR3 reads TGTGCCTGCGCGGCGGGGGGCCAAGAGACCCAGTACTTC. Amino acid sequence: CACAAGGQETQYF.

The chain recombines TRBV5-1 with TRBJ2-5; 10 bases map to TRBD1. The CDR3 has 15 amino acids. Germline lookup yields CDR1 SGHRS and CDR2 YFSETQ. Unmatched junction bases numbered 7, after V lost 3 bases and J lost 5 bases. As DNA, the CDR3 is TGCGCCAGCAGCTCAGACAGGGGGCTCCAGGAGACCCAGTACTTC. Translation: CASSSDRGLQETQYF.

In this sample, this clonotype turned up a few times. The J gene is TRBJ1-5, the V gene TRBV7-9, with no clear D. CDR3 length equals 15 residues. V was pared by 1 base and J by 1 base, with 8 bases between. The germline gives CDR1 SEHNR, CDR2 FQNEAQ (reference sequence). CDR3 sequence (DNA): TGTGCCAGCAGCTTAGAGCATTCCAGCAATCAGCCCCAGCATTTT. Its translation: CASSLEHSSNQPQHF.

This clonotype has ten or more counts. The V gene is TRBV3-1, the J gene TRBJ2-3, with D unclear. In germline, CDR1 is LGHDT, CDR2 YNNKEL (reference sequence). V was pared by 1 base and J by 5 bases, with 13 bases between. The CDR3 is made up of 15 amino acids. The CDR3, as DNA: TGTGCCAGCAGCCAAGTAACGGCAGGACGAGATACGCAGTATTTT. Its protein is CASSQVTAGRDTQYF.

This clonotype was observed many times. This sequence joins TRBV6-2 or TRBV6-3 and TRBJ2-1; the D is unclear. Germline CDR1 and CDR2: MNHEY and SVGEGT. V lost 2 bases to trimming and J lost 5 bases, with 7 bases between them. This CDR3 is built from 13 residues. The CDR3 DNA reads as TGTGCCAGCAGTTACGGGCAAAACAATGAGCAGTTCTTC. This codes for CASSYGQNNEQFF.

This clonotype was detected a few times. The chain links TRBV6-1 to TRBJ1-4, with 7 bases lining up with TRBD1. There are 15 residues in the CDR3. Per germline, CDR1 MNHNS and CDR2 SASEGT. Germline trimming cut 3 bases from V and 3 bases from J; bases unmatched to any gene: 4. The CDR3 region is CASSDTDRANEKLFF. The CDR3 DNA reads as TGTGCCAGCAGTGACACCGACAGGGCTAATGAAAAACTGTTTTTT.

This clonotype showed up many times. V gene TRBV3-1 combines with J gene TRBJ2-2; D remains unclear. The CDR3 runs to 15 residues. Germline assignment: CDR1 LGHDT and CDR2 YNNKEL (reference sequence). The V end lost 1 base, the J end lost 5 bases, and 11 bases lay between the germline ends. CDR3 amino acids: CASSQVLGRTGELFF. The CDR3 DNA reads as TGTGCCAGCAGCCAAGTGCTGGGAAGAACCGGGGAGCTGTTTTTT.

This clonotype appeared a few times. This chain links TRBV9 with TRBJ1-1; a weak D match, TRBD1 (6 bases). V gave up 5 bases and J gave up 3 bases, with 14 bases separating them. Germline V lookup: CDR1 SGDLS, CDR2 YYNGEE. The CDR3 runs to 14 residues. The DNA of the CDR3 is TGTGCCAGCAGAAGGGGAGGGGGGGACACTGAAGCTTTCTTT. This codes for CASRRGGGDTEAFF.

This clonotype occurred many times. This chain uses TRBV7-9 with TRBJ1-2; a possible D gene is TRBD1 (5 bases). The V end lost 2 bases, the J end lost 10 bases, and 23 bases lay between the germline ends. Germline values: CDR1 SEHNR, CDR2 FQNEAQ (reference sequence). The CDR3 contains 16 residues. CDR3 in DNA: TGTGCCAGCAGCTTAACCCGGGACGGGCCCGCAGTTGACTACACCTTC. Protein sequence: CASSLTRDGPAVDYTF.